The T cell receptor (beta chain) described here comes from a study of blood T cell repertoires in COVID-19. Source study methods: By means of reference gene primer amplification, nucleated cell counts were estimated. Sequencing used immunoSEQ multiplex PCR; TCRdb keeps in-frame clones, though not all of them. V and J calls and clone size are copied from that table; D and trimming were computed from the DNA. Of some 16,000 clones in the sample, approximately 86% were seen once. V shed 2 bases and J shed 5 bases, with 13 bases lying between them. The CDR3 sequence is 15 residues long. Germline values: CDR1 SGHTA, CDR2 FQGNSA.

The TCR sequence derives from a human donor in a cohort sampled during active COVID-19. The sequencing sample was made of peripheral blood. The chain is built from TRBV7-2 and TRBJ2-1, with D tentatively TRBD2 (6 bases). CDR3 loop: CASSLTSTSNNEQFF. DNA for the CDR3: TGTGCCAGCAGCTTAACATCGACTAGTAACAATGAGCAGTTCTTC.